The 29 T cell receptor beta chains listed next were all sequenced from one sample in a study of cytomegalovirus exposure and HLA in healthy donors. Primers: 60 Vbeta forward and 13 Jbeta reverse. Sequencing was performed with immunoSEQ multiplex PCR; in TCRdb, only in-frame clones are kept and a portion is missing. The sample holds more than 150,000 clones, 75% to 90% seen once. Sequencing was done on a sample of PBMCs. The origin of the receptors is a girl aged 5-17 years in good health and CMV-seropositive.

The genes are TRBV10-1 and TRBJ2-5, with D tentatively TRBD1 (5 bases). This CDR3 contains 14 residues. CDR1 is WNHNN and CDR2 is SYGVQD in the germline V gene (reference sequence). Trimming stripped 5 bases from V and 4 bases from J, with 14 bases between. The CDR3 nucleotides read TGCGCCAGCAGTCTTCAGGGTGTAGGAGAGACCCAGTACTTC. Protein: CASSLQGVGETQYF.

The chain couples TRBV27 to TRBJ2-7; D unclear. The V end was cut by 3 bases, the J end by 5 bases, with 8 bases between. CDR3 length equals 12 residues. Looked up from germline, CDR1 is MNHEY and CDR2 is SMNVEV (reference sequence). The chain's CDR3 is CASSFLGDEQYF. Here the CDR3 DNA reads TGTGCCAGCAGTTTCTTGGGCGACGAGCAGTACTTC.

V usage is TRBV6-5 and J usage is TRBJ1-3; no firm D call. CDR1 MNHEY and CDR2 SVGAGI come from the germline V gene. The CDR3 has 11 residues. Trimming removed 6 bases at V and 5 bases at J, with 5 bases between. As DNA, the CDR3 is TGTGCCAGCAGGACAAGAAACACCATATATTTT. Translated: CASRTRNTIYF.

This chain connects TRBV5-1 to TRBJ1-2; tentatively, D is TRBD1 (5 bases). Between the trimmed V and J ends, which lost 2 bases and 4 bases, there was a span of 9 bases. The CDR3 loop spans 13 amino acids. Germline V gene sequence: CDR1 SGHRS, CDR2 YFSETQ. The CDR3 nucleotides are TGCGCCAGCAGCTTCGACAGCTTCTATGGCTACACCTTC. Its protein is CASSFDSFYGYTF.

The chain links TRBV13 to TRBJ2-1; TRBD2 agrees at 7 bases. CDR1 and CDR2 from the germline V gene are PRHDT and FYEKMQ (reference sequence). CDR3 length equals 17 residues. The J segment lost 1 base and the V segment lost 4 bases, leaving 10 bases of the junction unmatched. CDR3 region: CASSSILAVDSYNEQFF. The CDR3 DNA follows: TGTGCCAGCAGCTCGATCCTAGCGGTGGATTCCTACAATGAGCAGTTCTTC.

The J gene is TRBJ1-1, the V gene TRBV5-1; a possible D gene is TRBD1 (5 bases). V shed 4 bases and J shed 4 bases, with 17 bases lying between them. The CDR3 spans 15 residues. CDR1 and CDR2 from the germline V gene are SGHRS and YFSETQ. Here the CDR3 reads CASSLAGGLSTEAFF. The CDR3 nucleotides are TGCGCCAGCAGCCTGGCGGGGGGTTTGAGCACTGAAGCTTTCTTT.

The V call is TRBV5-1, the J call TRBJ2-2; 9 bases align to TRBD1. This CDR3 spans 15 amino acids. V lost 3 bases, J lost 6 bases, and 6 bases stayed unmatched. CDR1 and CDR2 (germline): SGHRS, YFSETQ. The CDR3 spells CASSSGTGRSGELFF. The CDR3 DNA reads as TGCGCCAGCAGCTCCGGGACAGGGCGATCCGGGGAGCTGTTTTTT.

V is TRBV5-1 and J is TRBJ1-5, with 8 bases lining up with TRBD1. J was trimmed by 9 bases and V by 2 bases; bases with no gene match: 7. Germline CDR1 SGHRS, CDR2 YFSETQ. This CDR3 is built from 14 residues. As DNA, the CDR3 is TGCGCCAGCAGCTTCGGGACAGGCGGCGGGCCCCAGCATTTT. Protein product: CASSFGTGGGPQHF.

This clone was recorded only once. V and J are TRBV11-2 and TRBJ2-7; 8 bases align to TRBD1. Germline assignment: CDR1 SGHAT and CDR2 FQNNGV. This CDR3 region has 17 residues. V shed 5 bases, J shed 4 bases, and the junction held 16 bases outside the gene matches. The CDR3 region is CASSPHPPGQVIYEQYF. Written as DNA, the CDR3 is TGTGCCAGCAGCCCCCACCCTCCGGGACAGGTAATTTACGAGCAGTACTTC.

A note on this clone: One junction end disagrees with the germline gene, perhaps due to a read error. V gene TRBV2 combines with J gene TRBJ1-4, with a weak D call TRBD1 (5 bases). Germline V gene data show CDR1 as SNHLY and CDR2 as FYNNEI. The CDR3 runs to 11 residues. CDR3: CASSEARSAGF. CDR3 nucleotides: TGTGCCAGCAGTGAAGCCCGGTCAGCAGGGTTT.

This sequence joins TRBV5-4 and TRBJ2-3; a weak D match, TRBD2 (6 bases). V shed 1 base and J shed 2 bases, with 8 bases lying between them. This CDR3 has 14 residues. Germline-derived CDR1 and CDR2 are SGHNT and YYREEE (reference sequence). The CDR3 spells CASSLRRDTDTQYF. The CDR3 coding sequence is TGTGCCAGCAGCTTGCGGCGGGACACAGATACGCAGTATTTT.

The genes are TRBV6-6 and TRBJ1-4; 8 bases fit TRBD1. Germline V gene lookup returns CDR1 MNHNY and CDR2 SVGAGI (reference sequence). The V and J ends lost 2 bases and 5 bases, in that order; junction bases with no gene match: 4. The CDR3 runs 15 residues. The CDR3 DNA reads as TGTGCCAGCAGTTACGCCGGGACAGGAAATGAAAAACTGTTTTTT. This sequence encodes CASSYAGTGNEKLFF.

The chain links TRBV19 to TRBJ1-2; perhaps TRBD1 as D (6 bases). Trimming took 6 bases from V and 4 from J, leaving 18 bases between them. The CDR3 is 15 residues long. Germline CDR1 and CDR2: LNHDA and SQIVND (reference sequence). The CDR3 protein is CASSRTVVSSYGYTF. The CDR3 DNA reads TGTGCCAGTAGCCGGACAGTAGTTTCTAGCTATGGCTACACCTTC.

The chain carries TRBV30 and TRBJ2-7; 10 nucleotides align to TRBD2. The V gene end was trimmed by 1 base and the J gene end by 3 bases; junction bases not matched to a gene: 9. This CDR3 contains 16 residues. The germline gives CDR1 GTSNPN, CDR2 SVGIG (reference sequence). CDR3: CAWSEKTSGARYEQYF. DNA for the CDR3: TGTGCCTGGAGTGAAAAAACTAGCGGGGCTCGCTACGAGCAGTACTTC.

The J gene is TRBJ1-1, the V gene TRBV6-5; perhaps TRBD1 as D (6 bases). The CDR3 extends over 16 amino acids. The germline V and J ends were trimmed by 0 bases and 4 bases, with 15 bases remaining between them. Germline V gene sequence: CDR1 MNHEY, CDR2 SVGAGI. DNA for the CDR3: TGTGCCAGCAGTTACTCGACAGGAACCGGCGGCACTGAAGCTTTCTTT. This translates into CASSYSTGTGGTEAFF.

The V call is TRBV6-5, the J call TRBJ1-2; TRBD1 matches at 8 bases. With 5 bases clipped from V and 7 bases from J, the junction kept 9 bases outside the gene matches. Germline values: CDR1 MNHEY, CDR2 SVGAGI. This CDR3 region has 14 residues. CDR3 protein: CASSRPGQGAGYTF. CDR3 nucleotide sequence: TGTGCCAGCAGTCGGCCTGGACAGGGCGCTGGCTACACCTTC.

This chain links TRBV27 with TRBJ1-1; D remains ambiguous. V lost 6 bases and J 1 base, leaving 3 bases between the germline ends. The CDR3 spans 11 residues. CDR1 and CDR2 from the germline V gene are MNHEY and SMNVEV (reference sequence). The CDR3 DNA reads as TGTGCCAGCAGGGCGAACACTGAAGCTTTCTTT. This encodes CASRANTEAFF.

CDR3: CASSLRQWYGYTF. The CDR3 coding sequence is TGCGCCAGCAGCTTGAGACAGTGGTATGGCTACACCTTC. The chain is built from TRBV5-1 and TRBJ1-2; possible D gene TRBD1, 5 bases. V lost 1 base, J lost 5 bases, and 9 bases lay in between. There are 13 residues in the CDR3. Germline CDR1 is SGHRS and CDR2 is YFSETQ.

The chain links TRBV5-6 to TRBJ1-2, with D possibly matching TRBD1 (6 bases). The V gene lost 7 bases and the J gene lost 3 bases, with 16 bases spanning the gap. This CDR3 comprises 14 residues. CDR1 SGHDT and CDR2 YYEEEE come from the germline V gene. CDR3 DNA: TGTGCCAGCGCACTTGGGGGGGCCTACTATGGCTACACCTTC. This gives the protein CASALGGAYYGYTF. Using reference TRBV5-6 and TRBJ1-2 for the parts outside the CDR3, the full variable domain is DAGVTQSPTHLIKTRGQQVTLRCSPKSGHDTVSWYQQALGQGPQFIFQYYEEEERQRGNFPDRFSGHQFPNYSSELNVNALLLGDSALYLCASALGGAYYGYTFGSGTRLTVV.

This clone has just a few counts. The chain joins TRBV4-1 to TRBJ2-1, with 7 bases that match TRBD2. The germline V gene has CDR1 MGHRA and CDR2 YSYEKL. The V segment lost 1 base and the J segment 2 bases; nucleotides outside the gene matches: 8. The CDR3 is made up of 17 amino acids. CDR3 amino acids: CASSQVGGRAAYNEQFF. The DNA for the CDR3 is TGCGCCAGCAGCCAAGTGGGGGGGAGGGCGGCCTACAATGAGCAGTTCTTC.

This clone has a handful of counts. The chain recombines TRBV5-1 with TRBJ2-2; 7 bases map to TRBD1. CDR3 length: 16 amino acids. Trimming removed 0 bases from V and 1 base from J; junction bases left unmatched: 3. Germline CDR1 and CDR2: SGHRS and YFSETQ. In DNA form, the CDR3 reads TGCGCCAGCAGCTTGGTCCCAGGGGGGAACACCGGGGAGCTGTTTTTT. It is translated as CASSLVPGGNTGELFF.

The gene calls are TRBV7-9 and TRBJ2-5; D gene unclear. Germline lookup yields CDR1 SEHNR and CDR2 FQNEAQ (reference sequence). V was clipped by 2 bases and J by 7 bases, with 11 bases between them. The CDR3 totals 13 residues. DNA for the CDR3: TGTGCCAGCAGCTTAATGGAAGGCGGGACCCAGTACTTC. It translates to CASSLMEGGTQYF.

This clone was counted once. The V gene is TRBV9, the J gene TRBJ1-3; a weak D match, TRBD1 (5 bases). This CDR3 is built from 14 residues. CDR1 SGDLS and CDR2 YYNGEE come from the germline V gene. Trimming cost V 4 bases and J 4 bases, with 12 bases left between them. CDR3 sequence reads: CASSNTQGGNTIYF. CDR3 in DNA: TGTGCCAGCAGCAATACGCAGGGCGGAAACACCATATATTTT.

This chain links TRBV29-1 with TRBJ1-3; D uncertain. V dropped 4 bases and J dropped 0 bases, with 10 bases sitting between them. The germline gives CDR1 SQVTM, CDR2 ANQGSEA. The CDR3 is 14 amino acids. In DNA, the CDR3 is TGCAGCGTTGCCAATCCGAGCTCTGGAAACACCATATATTTT. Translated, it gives CSVANPSSGNTIYF.

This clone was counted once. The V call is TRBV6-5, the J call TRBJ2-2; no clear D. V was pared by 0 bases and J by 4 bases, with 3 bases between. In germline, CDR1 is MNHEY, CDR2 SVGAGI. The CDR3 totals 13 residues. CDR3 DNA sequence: TGTGCCAGCAGTTACTCCAGCACCGGGGAGCTGTTTTTT. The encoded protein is CASSYSSTGELFF.

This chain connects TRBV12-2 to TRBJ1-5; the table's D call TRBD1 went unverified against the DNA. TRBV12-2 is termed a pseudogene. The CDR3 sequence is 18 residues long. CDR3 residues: CASRLTGTGGRANQPQHF. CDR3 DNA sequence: TGTGCAAGTCGCTTAACGGGGACAGGGGGGAGAGCAAATCAGCCCCAGCATTTT.

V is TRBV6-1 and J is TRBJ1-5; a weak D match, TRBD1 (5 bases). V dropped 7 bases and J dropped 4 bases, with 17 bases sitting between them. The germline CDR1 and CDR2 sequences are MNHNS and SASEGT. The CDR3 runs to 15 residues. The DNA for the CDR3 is TGTGCCAGCACCAAAAGACAGTTTAGGAATCAGCCCCAGCATTTT. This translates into CASTKRQFRNQPQHF.

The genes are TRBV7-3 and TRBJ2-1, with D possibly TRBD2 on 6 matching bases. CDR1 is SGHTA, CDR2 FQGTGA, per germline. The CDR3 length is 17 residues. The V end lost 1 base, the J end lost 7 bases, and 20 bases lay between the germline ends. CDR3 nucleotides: TGTGCCAGCAGCTTAAATCCGGCTAGCGCCTCTTTTAATGAGCAGTTCTTC. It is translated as CASSLNPASASFNEQFF.

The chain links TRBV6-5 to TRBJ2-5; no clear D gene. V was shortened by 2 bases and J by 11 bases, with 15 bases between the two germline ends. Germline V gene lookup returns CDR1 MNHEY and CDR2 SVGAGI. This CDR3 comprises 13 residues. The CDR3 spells CASSYDWQAQQYF. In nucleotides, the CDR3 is TGTGCCAGCAGTTACGATTGGCAGGCTCAGCAGTACTTC.